The clone carrying this TCR beta chain ranks as medium-sized. These data are taken from a study of spatial heterogeneity in lung cancer. About the research overall: Samples came from 72 TRACERx patients with untreated early-stage lung cancer. In cases with available follow-up PBMC samples, these were sequenced at a median of roughly 23 months after resection. For the average unique TCR and UMI combination, more than nine occurrences appeared in raw reads.

Germline lookup yields CDR1 SGDLS and CDR2 YYNGEE. The CDR3 contains 16 residues. Trimming cost V 4 bases and J 4 bases, with 20 bases left between them. MiXCR, run by TCRdb on the 5' RACE reads, gives a single entry per CDR3 protein. In the table there are roughly 30,000 distinct CDR3 sequences, roughly a tenth of which are singletons. Time point denoted: blood at routine non-recurrence follow-up after resection. Unsorted samples of tumor, nontumor lung or frozen PBMC had their whole RNA sequenced. This specimen was PBMCs, taken at follow-up. The origin of this receptor is a female donor with early-stage non-small cell lung cancer. This chain uses TRBV9 with TRBJ1-2; possibly TRBD1 for D (6 bases). The CDR3 protein is CASSPRTVVPPYGYTF. The CDR3 region has the DNA TGTGCCAGCAGCCCTCGGACAGTCGTACCCCCCTATGGCTACACCTTC. Using reference TRBV9 and TRBJ1-2 for the parts outside the CDR3, the full variable domain is DSGVTQTPKHLITATGQRVTLRCSPRSGDLSVYWYQQSLDQGLQFLIQYYNGEERAKGNILERFSAQQFPDLHSELNLSSLELGDSALYFCASSPRTVVPPYGYTFGSGTRLTVV.